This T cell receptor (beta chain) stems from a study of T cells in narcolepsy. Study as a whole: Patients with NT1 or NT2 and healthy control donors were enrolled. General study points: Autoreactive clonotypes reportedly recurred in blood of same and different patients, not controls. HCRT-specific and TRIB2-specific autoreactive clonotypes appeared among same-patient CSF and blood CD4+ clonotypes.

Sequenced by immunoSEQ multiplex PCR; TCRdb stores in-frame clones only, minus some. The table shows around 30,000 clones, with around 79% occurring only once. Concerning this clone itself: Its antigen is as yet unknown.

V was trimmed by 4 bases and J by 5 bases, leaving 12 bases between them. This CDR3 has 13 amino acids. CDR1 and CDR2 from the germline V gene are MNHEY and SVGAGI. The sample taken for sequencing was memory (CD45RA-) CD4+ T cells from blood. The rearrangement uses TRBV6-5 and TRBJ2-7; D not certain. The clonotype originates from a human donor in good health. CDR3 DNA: TGTGCCAGCAGTTTGGGCCGGTGGGACGAGCAGTACTTC. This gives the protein CASSLGRWDEQYF.